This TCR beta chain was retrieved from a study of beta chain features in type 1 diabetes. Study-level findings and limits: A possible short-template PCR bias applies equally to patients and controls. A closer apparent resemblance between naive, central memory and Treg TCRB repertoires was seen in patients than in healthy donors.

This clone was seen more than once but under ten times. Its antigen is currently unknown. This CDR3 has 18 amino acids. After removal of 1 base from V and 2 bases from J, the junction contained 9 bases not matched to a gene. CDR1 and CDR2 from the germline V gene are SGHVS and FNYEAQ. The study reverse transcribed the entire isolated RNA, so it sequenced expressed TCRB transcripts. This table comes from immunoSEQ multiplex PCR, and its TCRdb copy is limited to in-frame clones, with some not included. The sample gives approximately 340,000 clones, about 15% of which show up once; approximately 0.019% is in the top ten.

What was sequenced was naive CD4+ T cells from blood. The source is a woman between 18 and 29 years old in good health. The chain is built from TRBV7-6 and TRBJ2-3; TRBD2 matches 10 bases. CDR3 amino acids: CASSLVPGTSVYTDTQYF. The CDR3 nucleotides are TGTGCCAGCAGCTTAGTCCCCGGGACTAGCGTCTACACAGATACGCAGTATTTT.